This T cell receptor (beta chain) was captured in a study of early T cells in non-severe SARS-CoV-2 infection. At the level of the study: Chains were not paired, and sequencing was done on bulk RNA from unsorted whole blood.

The V gene's germline CDR1 is SGHRS and CDR2 YFSETQ. With 3 bases removed from V and 1 base from J, the gap between germline ends came to 7 bases. This CDR3 is 13 amino acids long. TCRdb used MiXCR to reprocess the 5' RACE reads, holding one entry per CDR3 protein. The sample includes around 57,000 distinct CDR3 sequences, about 12% of them seen just once. Sequenced material: whole blood. The sequence was obtained from an adult who was a healthcare worker with PCR-confirmed SARS-CoV-2 infection or an uninfected control (not recorded which). This rearrangement joins TRBV5-1 to TRBJ2-5, with D perhaps TRBD2 (6 bases). For the CDR3, the DNA is TGCGCCAGCAGCTACGGGGGCCAAGAGACCCAGTACTTC. This gives the protein CASSYGGQETQYF.